This passage covers 5 T cell receptor beta chains from one sample sequenced in a study of metastatic and nonmetastatic thyroid tumors. Prior to thyroid surgery, none of the patients had received any treatment. TCRdb reanalyzed the PCR reads with MiXCR. The table has about 16,000 clones, 20% to 25% seen once; the top ten hold roughly 7.1%. The specimen was tumor tissue. The receptor source for this set is a female donor with papillary thyroid cancer or a benign thyroid nodule (not recorded which). Some clones in this sample may be carry-over from other donors' samples.

This clone came up many times. This rearrangement joins TRBV5-1 to TRBJ1-1; no definite D call. Between the trimmed V and J ends, which lost 0 bases and 1 base, there was a span of 7 bases. The germline V gene encodes CDR1 SGHRS and CDR2 YFSETQ. The CDR3 loop spans 14 amino acids. The CDR3 protein is CASSLDIGNTEAFF. The DNA for the CDR3 is TGCGCCAGCAGCTTGGATATAGGGAACACTGAAGCTTTCTTT.

The chain couples TRBV30 to TRBJ2-3; TRBD2 is a possible D gene (5 bases). Germline V gene data show CDR1 as GTSNPN and CDR2 as SVGIG (reference sequence). This CDR3 has 13 amino acids. The ends were cut back, 1 base at V and 6 bases at J, with 11 bases in the middle. The CDR3 sequence: CAWSEATGDTQYF. The CDR3 DNA follows: TGTGCCTGGAGTGAAGCAACGGGGGATACGCAGTATTTT.

On this clone: Because the CDR3 is missing its conserved closing phenylalanine or tryptophan, this is likely a read error. This chain links TRBV20-1 with TRBJ2-7; 10 nucleotides align to TRBD2. CDR1 is DFQATT and CDR2 is SNEGSKA in the germline V gene (reference sequence). The CDR3 sequence is 16 residues long. The CDR3 sequence: CSANEPGLALSYDQYS. In nucleotides, the CDR3 is TGCAGTGCTAATGAGCCGGGACTAGCGTTGTCCTACGATCAGTACTCC.

Judged by abundance, this clone is medium-sized. V is TRBV28 and J is TRBJ2-7; a weak D match, TRBD1 (5 bases). Per germline, CDR1 MDHEN and CDR2 SYDVKM. The CDR3 spans 14 residues. The V end was cut by 1 base, the J end by 4 bases, with 11 bases between. Written as DNA, the CDR3 is TGTGCCAGCAGTTTATATCAGGGCCCGTACGAGCAGTACTTC. Translation: CASSLYQGPYEQYF.

CDR3 loop: CASSRFGQIYEQYF. In nucleotides, the CDR3 is TGTGCCAGTAGTAGGTTTGGACAGATCTACGAGCAGTACTTC. The chain is built from TRBV19 and TRBJ2-7, with D maybe TRBD1 (6 bases). The germline CDR1 and CDR2 sequences are LNHDA and SQIVND (reference sequence). Between the trimmed V and J ends, which lost 4 bases and 3 bases, there was a span of 13 bases. This CDR3 has 14 residues.